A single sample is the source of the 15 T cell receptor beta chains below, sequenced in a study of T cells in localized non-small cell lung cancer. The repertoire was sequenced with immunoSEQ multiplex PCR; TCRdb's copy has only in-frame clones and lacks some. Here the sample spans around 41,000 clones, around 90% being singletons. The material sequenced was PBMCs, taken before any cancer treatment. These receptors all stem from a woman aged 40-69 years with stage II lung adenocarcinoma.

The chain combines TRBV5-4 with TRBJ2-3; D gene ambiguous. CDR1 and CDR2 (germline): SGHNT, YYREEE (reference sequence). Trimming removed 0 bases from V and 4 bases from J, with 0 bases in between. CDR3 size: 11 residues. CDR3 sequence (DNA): TGTGCCAGCAGCTTGGCAGATACGCAGTATTTT. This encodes CASSLADTQYF.

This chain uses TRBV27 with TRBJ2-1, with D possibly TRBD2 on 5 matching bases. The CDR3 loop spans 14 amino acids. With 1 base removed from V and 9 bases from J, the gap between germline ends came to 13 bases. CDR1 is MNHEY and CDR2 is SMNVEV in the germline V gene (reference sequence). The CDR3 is CASSLFRGRGEQFF. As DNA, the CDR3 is TGTGCCAGCAGTTTATTTCGTGGTCGGGGTGAGCAGTTCTTC.

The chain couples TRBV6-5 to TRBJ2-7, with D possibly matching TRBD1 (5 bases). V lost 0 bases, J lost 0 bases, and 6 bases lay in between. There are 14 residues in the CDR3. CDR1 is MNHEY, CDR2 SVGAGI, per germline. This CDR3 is CASSYSQGSYEQYF. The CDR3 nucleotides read TGTGCCAGCAGTTACTCGCAGGGCTCCTACGAGCAGTACTTC.

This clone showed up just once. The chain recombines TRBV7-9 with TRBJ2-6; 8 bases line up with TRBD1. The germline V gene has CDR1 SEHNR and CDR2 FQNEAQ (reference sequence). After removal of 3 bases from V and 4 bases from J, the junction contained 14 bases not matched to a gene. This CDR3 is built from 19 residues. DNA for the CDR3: TGTGCCAGCAGCTTCGAAGAGGACAGGGCCCAGAGAGGGGCCAACGTCCTGACTTTC. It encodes CASSFEEDRAQRGANVLTF. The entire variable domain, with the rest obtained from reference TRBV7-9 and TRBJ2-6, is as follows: DTGVSQNPRHKITKRGQNVTFRCDPISEHNRLYWYRQTLGQGPEFLTYFQNEAQLEKSRLLSDRFSAERPKGSFSTLEIQRTEQGDSAMYLCASSFEEDRAQRGANVLTFGAGSRLTVL.

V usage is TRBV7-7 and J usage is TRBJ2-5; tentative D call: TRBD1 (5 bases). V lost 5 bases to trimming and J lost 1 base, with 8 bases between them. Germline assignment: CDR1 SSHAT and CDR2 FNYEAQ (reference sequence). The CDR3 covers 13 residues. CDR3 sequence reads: CASSGAAQETQYF. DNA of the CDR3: TGTGCCAGCAGCGGGGCGGCCCAAGAGACCCAGTACTTC.

CDR3 bases: TGTGCCAGCAGCCTTGGGACAGCCCTTGCCTACGAGCAGTACTTC. Translating gives CASSLGTALAYEQYF. The rearrangement uses TRBV9 and TRBJ2-7; 7 nucleotides line up with TRBD1. The CDR3 spans 15 residues. The V segment lost 4 bases and the J segment 2 bases; nucleotides outside the gene matches: 9. Per germline, CDR1 SGDLS and CDR2 YYNGEE. The variable domain in full, completed from reference TRBV9 and TRBJ2-7, reads DSGVTQTPKHLITATGQRVTLRCSPRSGDLSVYWYQQSLDQGLQFLIQYYNGEERAKGNILERFSAQQFPDLHSELNLSSLELGDSALYFCASSLGTALAYEQYFGPGTRLTVT.

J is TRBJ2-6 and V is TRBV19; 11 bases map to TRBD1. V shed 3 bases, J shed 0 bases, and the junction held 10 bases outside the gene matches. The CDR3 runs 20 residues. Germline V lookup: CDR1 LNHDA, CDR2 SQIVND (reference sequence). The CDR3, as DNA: TGTGCCAGTAGTATCAGGACAGGGGGCCGAGGCGTCTCTGGGGCCAACGTCCTGACTTTC. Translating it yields CASSIRTGGRGVSGANVLTF.

The CDR3 DNA reads TGTGCCAGTAGTATCGTCGGGACAGCCAACTCCTACGAGCAGTACTTC. This translates into CASSIVGTANSYEQYF. V gene TRBV19 combines with J gene TRBJ2-5, with TRBD1 matching over 7 bases. TRBJ2-7 matches the DNA end more closely, so the J call is doubtful. Germline CDR1 is LNHDA and CDR2 is SQIVND (reference sequence). The CDR3 has 16 amino acids.

CDR3 region: CASTPGRNQPQHF. CDR3 in DNA: TGTGCCAGCACACCGGGTCGAAATCAGCCCCAGCATTTT. The V gene is TRBV6-6, the J gene TRBJ1-5, with D hard to call. In germline, CDR1 is MNHNY, CDR2 SVGAGI (reference sequence). The CDR3 is made up of 13 amino acids. The ends were cut back, 7 bases at V and 4 bases at J, with 11 bases in the middle.

The CDR3 DNA reads TGTGCCACCAGCAGAGCAATTGGACGGTATAGCAATCAGCCCCAGCATTTT. It specifies CATSRAIGRYSNQPQHF. The J gene is TRBJ1-5, the V gene TRBV15, with unresolved D. CDR3 length: 17 residues. Germline V gives CDR1 LNHNV, CDR2 YYDKDF (reference sequence). The V and J ends lost 1 base and 0 bases respectively, with 13 bases between them.

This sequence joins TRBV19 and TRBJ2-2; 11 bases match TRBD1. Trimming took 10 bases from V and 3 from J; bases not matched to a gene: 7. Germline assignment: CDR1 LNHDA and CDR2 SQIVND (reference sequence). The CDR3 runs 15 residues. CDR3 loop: CATGRTGGDTGELFF. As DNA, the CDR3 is TGTGCCACCGGACGGACAGGGGGCGACACCGGGGAGCTGTTTTTT. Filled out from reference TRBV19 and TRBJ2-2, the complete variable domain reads DGGITQSPKYLFRKEGQNVTLSCEQNLNHDAMYWYRQDPGQGLRLIYYSQIVNDFQKGDIAEGYSVSREKKESFPLTVTSAQKNPTAFYLCATGRTGGDTGELFFGEGSRLTVL.

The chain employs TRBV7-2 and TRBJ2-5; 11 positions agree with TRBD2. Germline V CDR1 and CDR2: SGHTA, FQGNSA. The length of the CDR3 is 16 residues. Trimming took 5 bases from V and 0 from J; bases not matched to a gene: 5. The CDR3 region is CASSPIAGGYQETQYF. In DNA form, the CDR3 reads TGTGCCAGCAGCCCCATAGCGGGGGGGTACCAAGAGACCCAGTACTTC.

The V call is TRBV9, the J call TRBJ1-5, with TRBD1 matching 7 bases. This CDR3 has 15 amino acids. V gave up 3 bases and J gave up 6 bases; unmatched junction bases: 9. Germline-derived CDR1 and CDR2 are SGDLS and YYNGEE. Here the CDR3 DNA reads TGTGCCAGCAGCGCGGGACAGTCTAGGAGTCAGCCCCAGCATTTT. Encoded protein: CASSAGQSRSQPQHF.

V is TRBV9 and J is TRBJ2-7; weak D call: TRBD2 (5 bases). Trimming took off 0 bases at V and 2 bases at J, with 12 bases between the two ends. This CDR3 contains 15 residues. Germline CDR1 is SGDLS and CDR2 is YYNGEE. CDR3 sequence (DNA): TGTGCCAGCAGCGTAGGTTTGGGAGCTCCCTACGAGCAGTACTTC. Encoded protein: CASSVGLGAPYEQYF.

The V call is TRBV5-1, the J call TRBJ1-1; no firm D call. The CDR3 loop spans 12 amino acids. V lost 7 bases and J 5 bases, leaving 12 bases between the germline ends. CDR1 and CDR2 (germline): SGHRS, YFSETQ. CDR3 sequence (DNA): TGCGCCAGCGGGGAGGGCTCAACTGAAGCTTTCTTT. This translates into CASGEGSTEAFF. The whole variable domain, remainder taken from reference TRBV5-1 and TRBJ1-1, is KAGVTQTPRYLIKTRGQQVTLSCSPISGHRSVSWYQQTPGQGLQFLFEYFSETQRNKGNFPGRFSGRQFSNSRSEMNVSTLELGDSALYLCASGEGSTEAFFGQGTRLTVV.